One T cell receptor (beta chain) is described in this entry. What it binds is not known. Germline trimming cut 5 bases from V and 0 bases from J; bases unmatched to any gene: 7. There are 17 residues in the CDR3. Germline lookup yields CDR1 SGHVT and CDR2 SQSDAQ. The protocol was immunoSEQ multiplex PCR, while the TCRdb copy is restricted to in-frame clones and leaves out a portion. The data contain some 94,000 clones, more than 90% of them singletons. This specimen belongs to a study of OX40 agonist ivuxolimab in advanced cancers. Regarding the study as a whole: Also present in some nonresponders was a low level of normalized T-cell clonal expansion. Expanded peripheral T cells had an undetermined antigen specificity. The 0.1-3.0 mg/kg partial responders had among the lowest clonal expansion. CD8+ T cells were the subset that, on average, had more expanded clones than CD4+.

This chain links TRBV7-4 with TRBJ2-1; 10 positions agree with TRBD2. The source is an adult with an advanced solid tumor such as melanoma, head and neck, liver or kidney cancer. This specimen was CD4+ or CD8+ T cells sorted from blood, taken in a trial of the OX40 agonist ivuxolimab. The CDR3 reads CASSAKLAGYSYNEQFF. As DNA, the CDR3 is TGTGCCAGCAGCGCCAAACTAGCGGGGTACTCCTACAATGAGCAGTTCTTC.